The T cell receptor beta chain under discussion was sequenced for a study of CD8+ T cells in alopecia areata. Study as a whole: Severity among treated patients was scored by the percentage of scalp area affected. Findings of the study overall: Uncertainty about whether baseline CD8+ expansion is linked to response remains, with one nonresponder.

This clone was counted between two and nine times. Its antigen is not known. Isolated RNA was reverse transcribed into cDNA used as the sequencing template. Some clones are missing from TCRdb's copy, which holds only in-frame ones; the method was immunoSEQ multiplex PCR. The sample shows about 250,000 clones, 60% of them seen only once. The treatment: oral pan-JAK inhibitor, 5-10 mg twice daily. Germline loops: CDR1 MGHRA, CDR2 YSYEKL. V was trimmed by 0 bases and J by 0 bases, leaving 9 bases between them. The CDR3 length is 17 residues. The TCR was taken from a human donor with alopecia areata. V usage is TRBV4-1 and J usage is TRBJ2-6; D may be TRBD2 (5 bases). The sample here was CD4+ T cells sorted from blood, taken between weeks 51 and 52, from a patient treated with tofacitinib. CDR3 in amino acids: CASSQEMRVSGANVLTF. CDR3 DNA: TGCGCCAGCAGCCAAGAAATGCGGGTCTCTGGGGCCAACGTCCTGACTTTC.